This T cell receptor beta chain derives from a study of blood T cell repertoires in COVID-19. Data came from immunoSEQ multiplex PCR; TCRdb stores just in-frame clones and leaves some out. The data show 300,000 to 400,000 clones, with more than 75% seen just once and about 3.9% held by the top ten. This clone was seen more than once but under ten times. This CDR3 has 14 residues. The germline CDR1 and CDR2 sequences are MDHEN and SYDVKM. Trimming removed 5 bases at V and 2 bases at J, with 13 bases between. Sample: peripheral blood. This chain links TRBV28 with TRBJ2-7; possibly TRBD1 for D (7 bases). The sequence was collected from a woman in her forties or fifties with active or convalescent COVID-19. CDR3 DNA: TGTGCCAGCAGTCCTGACAGGGAGGCCTACGAGCAGTACTTC. Amino acids: CASSPDREAYEQYF.